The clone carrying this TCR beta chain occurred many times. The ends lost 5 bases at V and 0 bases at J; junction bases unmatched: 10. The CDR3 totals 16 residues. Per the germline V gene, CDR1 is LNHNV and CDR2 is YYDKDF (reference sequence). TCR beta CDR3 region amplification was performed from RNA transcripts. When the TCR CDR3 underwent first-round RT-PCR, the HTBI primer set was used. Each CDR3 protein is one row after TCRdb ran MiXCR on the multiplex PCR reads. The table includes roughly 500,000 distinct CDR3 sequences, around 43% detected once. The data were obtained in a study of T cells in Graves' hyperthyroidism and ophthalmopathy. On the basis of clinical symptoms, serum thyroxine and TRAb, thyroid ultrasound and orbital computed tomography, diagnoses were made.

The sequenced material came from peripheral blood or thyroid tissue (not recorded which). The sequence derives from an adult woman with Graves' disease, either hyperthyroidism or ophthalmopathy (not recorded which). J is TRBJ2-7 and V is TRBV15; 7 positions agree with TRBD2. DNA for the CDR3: TGTGCCACCAGCTTATATGGCCGGGAGGACTCCTACGAGCAGTACTTC. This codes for CATSLYGREDSYEQYF.